The sequence of this T cell receptor beta chain was determined in a study of early T cells in non-severe SARS-CoV-2 infection. Whole-study context: Unpaired chains resulted from sequencing bulk RNA of unsorted whole blood.

J gave up 6 bases and V 0 bases, and 3 bases lay outside the gene matches. Per the germline V gene, CDR1 is LGHNA and CDR2 is YNFKEQ. This CDR3 contains 14 residues. This clonotype was detected only a few times. Unique molecular identifier tags were affixed to discrete cDNA molecules. From the 5' RACE reads, TCRdb called clonotypes with MiXCR, one entry per CDR3 protein. The sample contains 63,000 or so distinct CDR3 sequences, about 10% of which appear only once. The TCR comes from an adult who was a healthcare worker with PCR-confirmed SARS-CoV-2 infection or an uninfected control (not recorded which). The sample here was whole blood, taken at baseline. The rearrangement links TRBV4-2 to TRBJ2-3, with 7 bases lining up with TRBD2. CDR3 residues: CASSQDRLADTQYF. CDR3 coding DNA: TGTGCCAGCAGCCAAGATCGACTAGCTGATACGCAGTATTTT.